The T cell receptor beta chain under discussion was sequenced for a study of T-cell reconstitution after alpha-beta-depleted transplantation in children (TCRdb year 2016). Notes on the research overall: Using TCR repertoire profiling, the study quantitatively followed how T-cell immune reconstitution unfolded in children after TCRalphabeta/CD19-depleted allogeneic hematopoietic cell transplantation.

The sample's treatment or condition label, in plain terms: allogeneic hematopoietic cell transplantation with graft depleted of TCRalphabeta T cells and CD19 B cells. The children who served as transplant recipients had been given grafts of TCRalphabeta/CD19-depleted allogeneic hematopoietic cells. The library was obtained by PCR. TCRdb names Illumina HiSeq 2500 as the instrument used. TCR libraries were prepared with molecular barcoding, using unique molecular identifiers to normalize TCRbeta repertoire quantification. The public reads were quality trimmed at Q25 with fastp and then assembled into clones with MiXCR by TCRdb, keeping productive beta chains. When rows share a CDR3 protein, they turn into one entry using the most common DNA and genes. The sample table shows about 980,000 distinct CDR3 sequences, and about 29% are seen once. The top ten clones comprise about 28% of the sample. Spanning cysteine to phenylalanine, the CDR3 consists of 13 amino acids. Of the read, only the CDR3 DNA is kept; its 39 bases are in frame from base 1. From a lookup of the germline V gene, CDR1 and CDR2 are KGHSH and LQKENI. Cut back by 8 bases and 1 base, the V and J ends lie 11 bases apart.

Beyond this particular receptor, the publication reports: The frequencies of hyperexpanded clones fell over the following months, and after one year, T-cell counts and TCRbeta diversity were mostly attributed to newly produced T cells. In some patients, high TCRbeta diversity at day 60 was attributed to recipient T cells and intrathymic progenitors that had survived conditioning. The apparently early recovery of alphabetaT-cell counts about two months after transplant reportedly depended on only several hundred rapidly expanded clones that came from non-depleted graft cells.

This clonotype was counted ten times or more. The antigen this receptor binds is unknown. The input lacks base qualities; no much larger clone sits a single base away. The sequencing here drew on PBMCs, mostly from graft donor cells, taken 360 days after TCRalphabeta/CD19-depleted stem cell transplant. The chain couples TRBV18 to TRBJ2-5, with the D gene too uncertain to name. The clonotype comes from a boy in the first two years of life who had a stem cell transplant for SCID, so the T cells may come from the graft donor. The nucleotides are TGTGCCAGCAGTCCCGGCGTCCAAGAGACCCAGTACTTC. Translated, it gives CASSPGVQETQYF.